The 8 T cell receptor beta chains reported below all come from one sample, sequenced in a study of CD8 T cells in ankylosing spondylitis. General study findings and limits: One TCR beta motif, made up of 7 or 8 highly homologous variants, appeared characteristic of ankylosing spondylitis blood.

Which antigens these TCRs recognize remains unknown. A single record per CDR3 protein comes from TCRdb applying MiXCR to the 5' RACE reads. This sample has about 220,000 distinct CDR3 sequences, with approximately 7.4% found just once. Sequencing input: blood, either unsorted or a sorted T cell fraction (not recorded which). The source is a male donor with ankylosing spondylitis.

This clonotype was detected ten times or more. This CDR3 is CASSLHIAEAFF. Written as DNA, the CDR3 is TGTGCCAGCAGCTTGCATATCGCTGAAGCTTTCTTT. V and J are TRBV5-5 and TRBJ1-1; no reliable D call. In germline, CDR1 is SGHKS, CDR2 YYEKEE (reference sequence). V was shortened by 1 base and J by 6 bases, with 7 bases between the two germline ends. This CDR3 has 12 residues.

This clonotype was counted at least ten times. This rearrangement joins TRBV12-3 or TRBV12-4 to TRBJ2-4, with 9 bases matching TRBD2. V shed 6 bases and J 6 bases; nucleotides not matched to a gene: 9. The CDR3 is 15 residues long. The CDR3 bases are TGTGCCAGCAGGACGCGGGGGGGACCCGCAAACATTCAGTACTTC. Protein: CASRTRGGPANIQYF.

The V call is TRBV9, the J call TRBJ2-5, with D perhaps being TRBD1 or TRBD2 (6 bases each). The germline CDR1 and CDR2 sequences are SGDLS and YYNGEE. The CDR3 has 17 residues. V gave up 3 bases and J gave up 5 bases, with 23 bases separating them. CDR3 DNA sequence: TGTGCCAGCAGCGAGGGGGATTTTTTTGTCGGGGGCGAGACCCAGTACTTC. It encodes CASSEGDFFVGGETQYF.

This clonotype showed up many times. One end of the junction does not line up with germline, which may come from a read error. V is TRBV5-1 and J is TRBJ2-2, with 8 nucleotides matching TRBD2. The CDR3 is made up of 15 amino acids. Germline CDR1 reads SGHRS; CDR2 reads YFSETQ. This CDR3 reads CASSFAGGTTEELFF. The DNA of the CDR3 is TGCGCCAGCAGCTTTGCGGGGGGCACTACCGAGGAGCTGTTTTTT.

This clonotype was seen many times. Written as DNA, the CDR3 is TGCAGCGTTGTTTTCTGGAAGGGTAAAGGCTATGGCTACACCTTC. Protein sequence: CSVVFWKGKGYGYTF. This sequence joins TRBV29-1 and TRBJ1-2; D ambiguous. V was pared by 4 bases and J by 4 bases, with 19 bases between. The germline gives CDR1 SQVTM, CDR2 ANQGSEA. This CDR3 is built from 15 residues.

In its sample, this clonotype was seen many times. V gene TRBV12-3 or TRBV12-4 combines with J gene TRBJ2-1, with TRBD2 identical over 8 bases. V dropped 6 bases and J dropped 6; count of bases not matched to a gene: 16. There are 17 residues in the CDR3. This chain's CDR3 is CASRTAGAPPSPNEQFF. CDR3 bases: TGTGCCAGCAGGACAGCGGGAGCCCCACCTTCCCCCAATGAGCAGTTCTTC.

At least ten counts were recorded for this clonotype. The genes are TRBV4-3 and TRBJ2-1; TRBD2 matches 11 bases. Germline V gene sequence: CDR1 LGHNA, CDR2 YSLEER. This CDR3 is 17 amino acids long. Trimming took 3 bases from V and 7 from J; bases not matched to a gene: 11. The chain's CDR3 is CASSQATGTSGMNEQFF. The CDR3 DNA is TGCGCCAGCAGCCAGGCTACCGGGACTAGCGGTATGAATGAGCAGTTCTTC.

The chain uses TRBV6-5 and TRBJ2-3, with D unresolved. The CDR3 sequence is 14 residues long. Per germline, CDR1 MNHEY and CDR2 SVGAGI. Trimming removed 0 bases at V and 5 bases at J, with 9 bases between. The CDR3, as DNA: TGTGCCAGCAGTTACTCAGACCCGCGAGATACGCAGTATTTT. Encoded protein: CASSYSDPRDTQYF.